Listed below are T cell receptor beta chains from one sample, sequenced in a study of CD8+CD57+ T cells in acquired aplastic anemia. MiXCR, applied by TCRdb to the reads, yields one record per CDR3 protein. The sample gives under 200,000 distinct CDR3 sequences, 55% to 70% of which show up once; about 48% is in the top ten. Source material: sorted CD4+, CD8+, or CD8+CD57+ T cells (not recorded which) from PBMCs. These receptor sequences come from a human donor in good health. CDR3s include the opening cysteine and the closing phenylalanine or tryptophan. The D gene is left open where the match is weak. The listing skips clone size in some rows; elsewhere it reads once, few, many or a size class.

D gene	V gene	J gene	clone size	CDR3 DNA	CDR3 protein
NA	TRBV19	TRBJ2-1	NA	TGTGCCAGTAGGAGGGGGGACAATGAGCAGTTCTTC	CASRRGDNEQFF
TRBD2	TRBV15	TRBJ2-1	NA	TGTGCCACCAGCATCGGGACTAGCGCCCCCAATGAGCAGTTCTTC	CATSIGTSAPNEQFF
NA	TRBV11-1	TRBJ2-1	many	TGTGCCAGCAGCCCCCTGACTTCGGAAAGGGATGAGCAGTTCTTC	CASSPLTSERDEQFF
TRBD2	TRBV7-2	TRBJ2-3	NA	TGTGCCAGCAGCAAAACCGGGACTAGCGGGAACCGCGATACGCAGTATTTT	CASSKTGTSGNRDTQYF
TRBD1	TRBV9	TRBJ2-5	NA	TGTGCCAGCAGCCCGACAGGGCATCGCGAGACCCAGTACTTC	CASSPTGHRETQYF
NA	TRBV29-1	TRBJ1-2	NA	TGCAGCGTTTACAGGGTTAACTATGGCTACACCTTC	CSVYRVNYGYTF
TRBD2	TRBV7-8	TRBJ2-5	NA	TGTGCCAGCAGCTTGTGGGGACTAGCGGGAGTCCTTATTCAAGAGGCCCAGTACTTC	CASSLWGLAGVLIQEAQYF
TRBD2	TRBV20-1	TRBJ2-6	NA	TGCAGTGCTCGGTCCGGGACTAGCCTATCTGGGGCCAACGTCCTGACTTTC	CSARSGTSLSGANVLTF
NA	TRBV2	TRBJ2-2	many	TGTGCCAGCAGGGAGACTAGTTCAAACACCGGGGAGCTGTTTTTT	CASRETSSNTGELFF
NA	TRBV6-1	TRBJ2-6	NA	TGTGCCAGCAGTCCGGGGACGGCGATTGGCGGGGCCAACGTCCTGACTTTC	CASSPGTAIGGANVLTF
TRBD1	TRBV6-1	TRBJ2-5	many	TGTGCCAGCAGTGAAGCTGGGACAGCCATGGAGACCCAGTACTTC	CASSEAGTAMETQYF
TRBD2	TRBV25-1	TRBJ2-7	NA	TGTGCCAGCAGTGGGGCGGGAGGTCCTCAGTCCTACGAGCAGTACTTC	CASSGAGGPQSYEQYF
NA	TRBV2	TRBJ2-7	NA	TGTGCCAGCAGCCCATCTTGGCGGGGAACCTACGAGCAGTACTTC	CASSPSWRGTYEQYF
TRBD2	TRBV25-1	TRBJ2-3	NA	TGTGCCAGCAGTGATCCAAGCGGGAGGACCACAGATACGCAGTATTTT	CASSDPSGRTTDTQYF
NA	TRBV9	TRBJ2-1	once	TGTGCCAGCAGCGGGCCGAATTCAAGATACAATGAGCAGTTCTTC	CASSGPNSRYNEQFF
NA	TRBV29-1	TRBJ2-3	NA	TGCAGCGTTGTCCATGGCGGGCATACGCAGTATTTT	CSVVHGGHTQYF
TRBD2	TRBV30	TRBJ2-7	NA	TGTGCCTGGAGTGCGGGGACTACCTACGAGCAGTACTTC	CAWSAGTTYEQYF
NA	TRBV7-8	TRBJ2-2	NA	TGTGCCAGCAGCTCGACTACTAGATCCGGGGAGCTGTTTTTT	CASSSTTRSGELFF
NA	TRBV25-1	TRBJ2-3	NA	TGTGCCAGCAGTGAAATAGCCTCGCTCACAGATACGCAGTATTTT	CASSEIASLTDTQYF
NA	TRBV7-2	TRBJ2-7	NA	TGTGCCAGCAGTTACGGGGGCAGCACCTACGAGCAGTACTTC	CASSYGGSTYEQYF
NA	TRBV6-2/TRBV6-3	TRBJ2-3	NA	TGTGCCAGCAGTTCTAATCTGGGGAAAGATACGCAGTATTTT	CASSSNLGKDTQYF
NA	TRBV24-1	TRBJ2-5	NA	TGTGCCACCAGTGGGGTGGGGGAGGGGGCGTACCAAGAGACCCAGTACTTC	CATSGVGEGAYQETQYF
NA	TRBV12-3/TRBV12-4	TRBJ1-5	NA	TGTGCCAGCACCCAGACAGGAGGTAGCAATCAGCCCCAGCATTTT	CASTQTGGSNQPQHF
NA	TRBV28	TRBJ1-5	few	TGTGCCAGCATGCCTCTTTGGGACGGGAATAGCAATCAGCCCCAGCATTTT	CASMPLWDGNSNQPQHF
NA	TRBV5-4	TRBJ1-1	NA	TGTGCCAGCAGCTGGGTGGCAGGAGTGAACACTGAAGCTTTCTTT	CASSWVAGVNTEAFF
NA	TRBV7-9	TRBJ1-1	NA	TGTGCCAGCAGCTCCAGGGCCCGGGACACTGAAGCTTTCTTT	CASSSRARDTEAFF